The present T cell receptor beta chain was sequenced within a study of T-cell reconstitution after alpha-beta-depleted transplantation in children. This clonotype was seen a few times. Its target is not known. Unique molecular identifiers were incorporated into the prepared TCRbeta library. Each CDR3 protein gets one entry after TCRdb re-called the PCR reads with MiXCR. This table has 450,000 to 550,000 distinct CDR3 sequences, about 10% appearing once. In germline, CDR1 is DFQATT, CDR2 SNEGSKA (reference sequence). CDR3 size: 12 residues. The germline V and J ends were trimmed by 3 bases and 2 bases, with 8 bases remaining between them. Study-level results: Diversity and T-cell counts at one year after transplant derived mostly from new T cells. Approximately two months post-transplant, alpha-beta T cells reportedly originated from several hundred expanded graft clones. The high TCRbeta diversity at day 60 in some patients came from surviving recipient T cells and thymic progenitors.

This clonotype was obtained from a female patient aged 2-15 years who had a stem cell transplant for aplastic anemia, so the T cells may come from the graft donor. Sequencing used PBMCs, mostly from graft donor cells, obtained 180 days after TCRalphabeta/CD19-depleted stem cell transplant. The rearrangement uses TRBV20-1 and TRBJ2-7; D uncertain. The CDR3 region has the DNA TGCAGTGCTAGGATCCAAACCTACGAGCAGTACTTC. Its protein is CSARIQTYEQYF.